This entry features one T cell receptor beta chain sequence. V gave up 9 bases and J gave up 7 bases, with 21 bases separating them. CDR1 and CDR2 (germline): MNHEY, SVGAGI. This CDR3 comprises 14 residues. Only in-frame clones appear in the TCRdb table, and some are missing; sequencing was by immunoSEQ multiplex PCR. The data contain fewer than 20,000 clones, about 85% of them singletons. The sample is drawn from a study of control samples from healthy donors and cancer patients. This chain connects TRBV6-5 to TRBJ1-1; possible D gene TRBD1, 5 bases. The TCR was taken from a woman in her 70s with lung cancer. The sample was PBMCs. In DNA form, the CDR3 reads TGTGCCAGTTGGGGGAGTAGGGGTGAGAGTGAAGCTTTCTTT. It translates to CASWGSRGESEAFF.